The 15 T cell receptor beta chains below come from one sample, sequenced in a study of regulatory T cells in long-lasting Graves disease. With iRepertoire HTBI primers and Arm-PCR of CDR3 regions, TCR beta libraries were built. A single record per CDR3 protein comes from TCRdb applying MiXCR to the multiplex PCR reads. The sample carries under 450,000 distinct CDR3 sequences, 23% recorded once. Noted time point: persistent/refractory GD, antithyroid drugs over 5 years with positive TRAb. There was RNA extracted from PBMCs, and the TCR library was made from it. Sequencing used peripheral blood mononuclear cells (PBMCs), obtained when the disease was refractory, from a patient treated with antithyroid drugs. These receptors all come from a middle-aged woman with Graves disease.

Only a few counts were recorded for this clonotype. The rearrangement uses TRBV6-1 and TRBJ2-2; 11 positions agree with TRBD2. CDR1 and CDR2 (germline): MNHNS, SASEGT. V lost 6 bases and J lost 6; bases outside the gene matches: 3. CDR3 length: 14 residues. CDR3 in amino acids: CASRTSGKAGELFF. The CDR3 DNA reads as TGTGCCAGCAGGACTAGCGGGAAGGCCGGGGAGCTGTTTTTT.

Many counts were recorded for this clonotype. The gene calls are TRBV5-1 and TRBJ2-5; TRBD2 matches at 8 bases. The CDR3 has 14 amino acids. Unmatched junction bases numbered 3, after V lost 4 bases and J lost 1 base. Germline-derived CDR1 and CDR2 are SGHRS and YFSETQ. The CDR3 sequence: CASSETSVQETQYF. CDR3 DNA: TGCGCCAGCAGCGAGACTAGCGTCCAAGAGACCCAGTACTTC.

Points on this clonotype: With a much larger clone just one base away, this may be a read error. The J gene is TRBJ2-7, the V gene TRBV6-1; D unresolved. CDR3 length: 13 residues. Trimming stripped 10 bases from V and 6 bases from J, with 19 bases between. Looked up from germline, CDR1 is MNHNS and CDR2 is SASEGT. Here the CDR3 DNA reads TGTGCCATCAGACAACGGAATAGTGGCGAGCAGTACTTC. It translates to CAIRQRNSGEQYF.

J is TRBJ2-1 and V is TRBV11-2; D is uncertain. The germline CDR1 and CDR2 sequences are SGHAT and FQNNGV. V lost 1 base and J 8 bases, leaving 6 bases between the germline ends. The CDR3 runs 12 residues. As DNA, the CDR3 is TGTGCCAGCAGCTTAGGGTCGGATGAGCAGTTCTTC. Its translation: CASSLGSDEQFF. Based on the CDR3 plus reference TRBV11-2 and TRBJ2-1, the full variable domain is EAGVAQSPRYKIIEKRQSVAFWCNPISGHATLYWYQQILGQGPKLLIQFQNNGVVDDSQLPKDRFSAERLKGVDSTLKIQPAKLEDSAVYLCASSLGSDEQFFGPGTRLTVL.

This clonotype was seen many times. The rearrangement uses TRBV6-5 and TRBJ1-1; D not certain. CDR1 is MNHEY and CDR2 is SVGAGI in the germline V gene. The CDR3 spans 15 residues. Trimming cost V 2 bases and J 9 bases, with 19 bases left between them. For the CDR3, the DNA is TGTGCCAGCAGTTACAGCCATTCTGTGACGGTGAAAGCTTTCTTT. Translation: CASSYSHSVTVKAFF.

This chain links TRBV6-5 with TRBJ1-2, with TRBD1 as a possible D gene (5 bases). Germline V gives CDR1 MNHEY, CDR2 SVGAGI. Trimming cost V 6 bases and J 0 bases, with 11 bases left between them. This CDR3 region has 14 residues. The CDR3 protein is CASSYRRTNYGYTF. The CDR3 region has the DNA TGTGCCAGCAGCTACAGGAGGACTAACTATGGCTACACCTTC.

V usage is TRBV5-1 and J usage is TRBJ2-7; tentative D call: TRBD2 (5 bases). CDR1 and CDR2 from the germline V gene are SGHRS and YFSETQ. V lost 3 bases, J lost 5 bases, and 9 bases lay in between. CDR3 length: 12 amino acids. CDR3 loop: CASSSLGNEQYF. The CDR3 region has the DNA TGCGCCAGCAGCTCGCTCGGGAACGAGCAGTACTTC.

This clonotype came up many times. This chain joins TRBV19 and TRBJ2-5, with D perhaps TRBD1 or TRBD2 (5 bases each). Germline lookup yields CDR1 LNHDA and CDR2 SQIVND (reference sequence). The CDR3 sequence is 14 residues long. Deletions cut 5 bases from V and 4 bases from J, with 14 bases between. This CDR3 reads CASSSRGVGETQYF. The CDR3, as DNA: TGTGCCAGTAGTTCACGAGGGGTAGGAGAGACCCAGTACTTC.

CDR3 protein: CASRNRGFNYGYTF. The CDR3 DNA reads as TGTGCCAGCAGAAACAGGGGTTTTAACTATGGCTACACCTTC. V and J are TRBV6-1 and TRBJ1-2, with 7 bases fitting TRBD1. The CDR3 contains 14 residues. Trimming took 6 bases from V and 1 from J; bases not matched to a gene: 5. CDR1 is MNHNS and CDR2 is SASEGT in the germline V gene.

This clonotype has more than one count but fewer than ten. The CDR3 protein is CASSLGQGASAFF. The CDR3 DNA reads as TGTGCCAGCAGCTTGGGACAGGGGGCATCAGCTTTCTTT. The chain carries TRBV2 and TRBJ1-1; TRBD1 matches at 12 bases. V shed 6 bases and J 10 bases; nucleotides not matched to a gene: 6. Germline CDR1 and CDR2: SNHLY and FYNNEI. This CDR3 is 13 amino acids long.

This clonotype was picked up many times. J is TRBJ1-4 and V is TRBV2, with 8 bases fitting TRBD1. CDR3 length: 16 amino acids. The trim removed 3 bases at V and 3 bases at J, leaving 6 bases unmatched. Germline V gene lookup returns CDR1 SNHLY and CDR2 FYNNEI. The CDR3 DNA reads as TGTGCCAGCAGTGACAGGGGGCGCTGGGCTAATGAAAAACTGTTTTTT. This gives the protein CASSDRGRWANEKLFF.

V gene TRBV20-1 combines with J gene TRBJ1-6; no clear D. In germline, CDR1 is DFQATT, CDR2 SNEGSKA (reference sequence). V dropped 0 bases and J dropped 9 bases, with 6 bases sitting between them. The CDR3 is made up of 12 amino acids. In DNA, the CDR3 is TGCAGTGCTAGAGATAGGAGTTCACCCCTCCACTTT. It is translated as CSARDRSSPLHF.

The table lists this clonotype with many counts. This chain connects TRBV12-3 or TRBV12-4 to TRBJ1-2; 7 bases line up with TRBD1. The J segment lost 4 bases and the V segment lost 7 bases, leaving 3 bases of the junction unmatched. The CDR3 spans 12 residues. The CDR3 bases are TGTGCCAGCACCAACAGGGGCTATGGCTACACCTTC. This encodes CASTNRGYGYTF.

The V gene is TRBV6-8, the J gene TRBJ1-2; weak D call: TRBD1 (5 bases). CDR3 size: 15 residues. Trimming took off 1 base at V and 2 bases at J, with 11 bases between the two ends. CDR1 is MNHGY and CDR2 is SAAAGT in the germline V gene. The CDR3 DNA reads TGTGCCAGCAGTTACTATTCCGGGACCAACTATGGCTACACCTTC. Its translation: CASSYYSGTNYGYTF.

This sequence joins TRBV27 and TRBJ2-7; 8 nucleotides align to TRBD2. V was pared by 1 base and J by 0 bases, with 5 bases of the junction left unmatched. Germline CDR1 reads MNHEY; CDR2 reads SMNVEV (reference sequence). The CDR3 extends over 16 amino acids. The CDR3 DNA sequence: TGTGCCAGCAGTTTATGTATAGCGGGAAGCTCCTACGAGCAGTACTTC. Residues: CASSLCIAGSSYEQYF.